These 27 T cell receptor beta chains were all obtained from the same sample, sequenced in a study of T cells in Graves' hyperthyroidism and ophthalmopathy. TCR beta CDR3 regions were amplified from RNA transcripts. Researchers ran a first-round RT-PCR on the TCR CDR3 using the HTBI primer set. TCRdb re-called the multiplex PCR reads through MiXCR, storing one row per CDR3 protein. The repertoire consists of hundreds of thousands of distinct CDR3 sequences, with over 10% occurring once and the leading ten covering roughly 8.3%. The specimen was blood. The receptors derive from a woman between 18 and 29 years old with Graves' hyperthyroidism.

This clonotype has a count of ten or more. The chain is built from TRBV7-9 and TRBJ2-5, with 11 bases fitting TRBD2. The CDR3 covers 19 residues. Unmatched junction bases numbered 20, after V lost 5 bases and J lost 6 bases. The germline V gene has CDR1 SEHNR and CDR2 FQNEAQ (reference sequence). The CDR3 sequence is CASSPLAGLAGGYSQTQYF. CDR3 nucleotides: TGTGCCAGCAGCCCTCTGGCGGGGCTAGCGGGAGGCTACTCGCAGACCCAGTACTTC.

This clonotype has just one count. The junction shows a germline mismatch at one end, possibly a read error. The rearrangement links TRBV12-3 or TRBV12-4 to TRBJ2-1; 12 nucleotides agree with TRBD2. The CDR3 spans 20 residues. CDR3 loop: CATSGDRVTSGRGSYNEQFF. CDR3 in DNA: TGTGCCACCAGTGGAGACAGGGTGACTAGCGGGAGAGGCTCCTACAATGAGCAGTTCTTC.

This clonotype was picked up many times. This sequence joins TRBV12-3 or TRBV12-4 and TRBJ2-3; D perhaps matches TRBD2 (6 bases). CDR3 length equals 18 residues. The germline V and J ends were trimmed by 10 bases and 0 bases, with 26 bases remaining between them. The CDR3 here is CATAGRGSPRVSTDTQYF. In DNA, the CDR3 is TGTGCCACCGCGGGGAGAGGTTCGCCTCGGGTGAGCACAGATACGCAGTATTTT.

This clonotype has at least ten counts. V and J are TRBV12-3 or TRBV12-4 and TRBJ2-3, with 8 bases fitting TRBD2. This CDR3 is built from 15 residues. V was pared by 7 bases and J by 4 bases, with 10 bases of the junction left unmatched. CDR3 region: CASTTSLAVADTQYF. In DNA form, the CDR3 reads TGTGCCAGCACCACCTCACTAGCGGTGGCAGATACGCAGTATTTT.

This clonotype appeared many times. J is TRBJ2-7 and V is TRBV20-1, with a tentative D call TRBD1 (6 bases). V was trimmed by 6 bases and J by 2 bases, leaving 20 bases between them. CDR3 length equals 15 residues. The V gene's germline CDR1 is DFQATT and CDR2 SNEGSKA (reference sequence). The CDR3, as DNA: TGCAGTGCGCGGGCGACAGGCCGCCAAACCTACGAGCAGTACTTC. Its translation is CSARATGRQTYEQYF.

This clonotype was observed at least ten times. For the CDR3, the DNA is TGTGCCAGCAGTTTATTTAGAATAACAGGTTCAACGAGGGGAGCTTTCTTT. It yields the protein CASSLFRITGSTRGAFF. The chain combines TRBV28 with TRBJ1-1; a weak D match, TRBD1 (5 bases). V lost 1 base to trimming and J lost 10 bases, with 25 bases between them. In germline, CDR1 is MDHEN, CDR2 SYDVKM. CDR3 length: 17 residues.

The rearrangement joins TRBV10-2 to TRBJ2-2; either TRBD1 or TRBD2 may supply D (6 bases each). The V gene's germline CDR1 is WSHSY and CDR2 SAAADI. With 6 bases removed from V and 0 bases from J, the gap between germline ends came to 11 bases. CDR3 length: 15 amino acids. The CDR3, as DNA: TGCGCCAGCAGGCGGGACACCTCGAACACCGGGGAGCTGTTTTTT. Protein sequence: CASRRDTSNTGELFF.

This clonotype was observed at least ten times. The rearrangement uses TRBV29-1 and TRBJ2-1, with D perhaps matching TRBD2 (5 bases). Trimming stripped 3 bases from V and 10 bases from J, with 16 bases between. The CDR3 is 13 residues long. The germline gives CDR1 SQVTM, CDR2 ANQGSEA. The CDR3 coding sequence is TGCAGCGTTGATGCCTCGGGGTCCGGGGAGCAGTTCTTC. Protein: CSVDASGSGEQFF.

Many counts were recorded for this clonotype. As DNA, the CDR3 is TGTGCCAGCAGCCCGGACAGGGTTCAGCCCCAGCATTTT. Translation: CASSPDRVQPQHF. The gene calls are TRBV6-1 and TRBJ1-5; 8 bases are a match to TRBD1. Germline V gene lookup returns CDR1 MNHNS and CDR2 SASEGT. J lost 6 bases, V lost 6 bases, and 4 bases had no gene match. This CDR3 has 13 residues.

The CDR3 loop reads CASSIARAGNQPQHF. The CDR3 region has the DNA TGTGCCAGTAGTATAGCCAGGGCTGGAAATCAGCCCCAGCATTTT. The chain carries TRBV19 and TRBJ1-5; maybe TRBD1 (5 bases). Trimming removed 1 base from V and 4 bases from J, with 11 bases in between. The germline V gene encodes CDR1 LNHDA and CDR2 SQIVND (reference sequence). CDR3 length: 15 residues.

As concerns this clonotype: This may arise from a read error, as a much more abundant clone is one base away. V is TRBV2 and J is TRBJ2-2, with D possibly matching TRBD2 (7 bases). CDR3 size: 17 residues. Trimming removed 2 bases at V and 5 bases at J, with 18 bases between. The germline V gene encodes CDR1 SNHLY and CDR2 FYNNEI. As DNA, the CDR3 is TGTGCCAGCAGTGAAAGGGGGGCGGGGGCATGGACCGGGGAGCTGTTTTTT. Protein sequence: CASSERGAGAWTGELFF.

Many counts were recorded for this clonotype. The genes are TRBV2 and TRBJ2-2, with D perhaps matching TRBD1 (7 bases). Germline CDR1 reads SNHLY; CDR2 reads FYNNEI. Trimming removed 3 bases from V and 6 bases from J, with 14 bases in between. This CDR3 comprises 15 residues. CDR3 in amino acids: CASSERQGGAGELFF. CDR3 DNA sequence: TGTGCCAGCAGTGAGAGGCAGGGGGGCGCCGGGGAGCTGTTTTTT. Full variable domain (outside the CDR3, taken from reference TRBV2 and TRBJ2-2): EPEVTQTPSHQVTQMGQEVILRCVPISNHLYFYWYRQILGQKVEFLVSFYNNEISEKSEIFDDQFSVERPDGSNFTLKIRSTKLEDSAMYFCASSERQGGAGELFFGEGSRLTVL.

This clonotype was counted at least ten times. The chain recombines TRBV28 with TRBJ2-5; 9 nucleotides align to TRBD1. Germline CDR1 MDHEN, CDR2 SYDVKM. The CDR3 length is 15 residues. With V trimmed by 2 bases and J by 3 bases, 4 bases remained unmatched. The CDR3 DNA sequence: TGTGCCAGCAGTTTAGAAACAGGGGGCGAAGAGACCCAGTACTTC. Its protein product is CASSLETGGEETQYF.

This clonotype came up many times. The rearrangement links TRBV30 to TRBJ1-1, with D perhaps matching TRBD1 (5 bases). The V gene lost 7 bases and the J gene lost 0 bases, with 21 bases spanning the gap. CDR3 length equals 16 residues. Germline CDR1 GTSNPN, CDR2 SVGIG (reference sequence). The CDR3 is CASTRGEGRLNTEAFF. The CDR3 nucleotides read TGTGCCTCAACCCGGGGGGAAGGCAGGCTGAACACTGAAGCTTTCTTT.

This clonotype occurred many times. V and J are TRBV9 and TRBJ2-3; D is perhaps TRBD1 or TRBD2 (5 bases each). Germline lookup yields CDR1 SGDLS and CDR2 YYNGEE. The ends were cut back, 0 bases at V and 1 base at J, with 9 bases in the middle. The length of the CDR3 is 15 residues. In DNA, the CDR3 is TGTGCCAGCAGCGTAGAGGGGACCCGCACAGATACGCAGTATTTT. It specifies CASSVEGTRTDTQYF.

This clonotype was seen many times. V usage is TRBV7-2 and J usage is TRBJ2-3; 12 bases line up with TRBD2. CDR3 size: 16 residues. Looked up from germline, CDR1 is SGHTA and CDR2 is FQGNSA. The ends lost 5 bases at V and 4 bases at J; junction bases unmatched: 7. The CDR3 sequence is CASSPSSGRGADTQYF. CDR3 nucleotides: TGTGCCAGCAGCCCCTCTAGCGGGAGGGGGGCAGATACGCAGTATTTT.

On this clonotype itself: This clone may be a read error of a much larger clone one base away. The chain carries TRBV5-4 and TRBJ2-7, with 9 bases lining up with TRBD1. CDR1 is SGHNT and CDR2 is YYREEE in the germline V gene (reference sequence). The CDR3 runs 15 residues. The ends lost 4 bases at V and 3 bases at J; junction bases unmatched: 8. CDR3 nucleotides: TGTGCCAGCAGCCCACAAGGGACAGGGAGCTACGAGCAGTACTTC. This translates into CASSPQGTGSYEQYF.

This clonotype has at least ten counts. This chain connects TRBV7-2 to TRBJ2-1; no reliable D call. Germline V lookup: CDR1 SGHTA, CDR2 FQGNSA. Trimming removed 0 bases at V and 10 bases at J, with 19 bases between. CDR3 length equals 16 residues. In nucleotides, the CDR3 is TGTGCCAGCAGCTTAGCGCCAGGTGCCGGTATCGCGGAGCAGTTCTTC. Its translation is CASSLAPGAGIAEQFF.

This clonotype has a count of ten or more. CDR3 in amino acids: CASSPETTHHYGYTF. As DNA, the CDR3 is TGTGCCAGCAGCCCTGAAACTACACATCACTATGGCTACACCTTC. V gene TRBV7-2 combines with J gene TRBJ1-2, with D unclear. V was pared by 5 bases and J by 3 bases, with 16 bases between. Germline CDR1 SGHTA, CDR2 FQGNSA. The CDR3 spans 15 residues.

In its sample, this clonotype was seen many times. The rearrangement joins TRBV12-3 or TRBV12-4 to TRBJ2-3; possibly TRBD1 for D (5 bases). This CDR3 has 15 amino acids. V lost 1 base to trimming and J lost 6 bases, with 14 bases between them. Here the CDR3 reads CASSLGSRAMDTQYF. In DNA form, the CDR3 reads TGTGCCAGCAGTTTAGGGAGCAGGGCCATGGATACGCAGTATTTT.

J is TRBJ1-5 and V is TRBV6-1; TRBD1 agrees at 7 bases. Germline V CDR1 and CDR2: MNHNS, SASEGT. The CDR3 extends over 15 amino acids. The V gene end was trimmed by 5 bases and the J gene end by 4 bases; junction bases not matched to a gene: 8. The chain's CDR3 is CASSPDRVLNQPQHF. CDR3 DNA sequence: TGTGCCAGCAGTCCAGACAGGGTCCTAAATCAGCCCCAGCATTTT.

Concerning this clonotype itself: Since a much larger clone is just one base distant, this may be a read error. V is TRBV20-1 and J is TRBJ2-5; TRBD2 matches 9 bases. CDR1 and CDR2 from the germline V gene are DFQATT and SNEGSKA (reference sequence). The CDR3 covers 15 residues. CDR3 in DNA: TGCAGTGCTAGCCCCCAGCGGGAGGCACTAAAGACCCGGTACTTC. It is translated as CSASPQREALKTRYF.

This clonotype was observed a few times. The CDR3 DNA reads TGTGCCAGTAGTATAGAAGCTATCCGAGCTCAGCCCCAGCATTTT. Its protein product is CASSIEAIRAQPQHF. The V gene is TRBV19, the J gene TRBJ1-5; D gene uncertain. Germline V CDR1 and CDR2: LNHDA, SQIVND (reference sequence). The CDR3 extends over 15 amino acids. The V and J ends lost 0 bases and 6 bases respectively, with 12 bases between them.

The chain carries TRBV28 and TRBJ2-7, with TRBD1 as a possible D gene (6 bases). Trimming cost V 3 bases and J 5 bases, with 17 bases left between them. The CDR3 sequence is 15 residues long. Germline values: CDR1 MDHEN, CDR2 SYDVKM. The CDR3 reads CASSLGGTLSHEQYF. As DNA, the CDR3 is TGTGCCAGCAGTTTGGGTGGGACACTTAGCCACGAGCAGTACTTC. Full variable domain (missing parts from reference TRBV28 and TRBJ2-7): DVKVTQSSRYLVKRTGEKVFLECVQDMDHENMFWYRQDPGLGLRLIYFSYDVKMKEKGDIPEGYSVSREKKERFSLILESASTNQTSMYLCASSLGGTLSHEQYFGPGTRLTVT.

This clonotype was detected ten times or more. The chain couples TRBV6-2 or TRBV6-3 to TRBJ2-1, with 11 bases matching TRBD2. J lost 8 bases, V lost 7 bases, and 7 bases had no gene match. CDR1 is MNHEY, CDR2 SVGEGT, per germline. The CDR3 has 14 amino acids. CDR3: CASTLLAGAHEQFF. DNA for the CDR3: TGTGCCAGCACCCTACTAGCGGGAGCTCATGAGCAGTTCTTC.

This chain connects TRBV19 to TRBJ2-2, with D perhaps TRBD1 or TRBD2 (5 bases each). The CDR3 spans 14 residues. The V end lost 5 bases, the J end lost 5 bases, and 12 bases lay between the germline ends. From germline, CDR1 is LNHDA and CDR2 SQIVND (reference sequence). The chain's CDR3 is CASSRDPGTGELFF. DNA of the CDR3: TGTGCCAGTAGTCGGGACCCCGGAACCGGGGAGCTGTTTTTT.

Only a few counts were recorded for this clonotype. The chain combines TRBV9 with TRBJ2-2; 8 bases match TRBD2. The V and J ends lost 4 bases and 4 bases, in that order; junction bases with no gene match: 12. The CDR3 spans 17 residues. Germline V CDR1 and CDR2: SGDLS, YYNGEE. CDR3 nucleotides: TGTGCCAGCAGCCCACCCGGGGGGAGCGGGAGCACCGGGGAGCTGTTTTTT. Amino acids: CASSPPGGSGSTGELFF.